The sequence of this T cell receptor (beta chain) was determined in a study of graft-versus-host responses after intestinal transplantation. About the study: Multivisceral, liver-intestinal, or isolated intestinal grafts were transplanted into recipients. Recipients uniformly received anti-thymocyte globulin induction, followed by tacrolimus and steroids for approximately 3 years.

This table comes from immunoSEQ multiplex PCR, and its TCRdb copy is limited to in-frame clones, with some not included. The sample yields about 90,000 clones, 88% seen once. As to this clone: Its antigen is still unknown.

The study's findings and limits: Recipient marrow held GvH clones, some first seen in ileum or blood. Circulating GvH clones peaking coincided with falling HvG clones soon after transplant.

The germline V gene has CDR1 MNHEY and CDR2 SVGAGI. The CDR3 contains 12 residues. Trimming removed 2 bases at V and 6 bases at J, with 5 bases between. The receptor comes from a human donor who was the organ donor for an intestinal transplant. The rearrangement links TRBV6-5 to TRBJ1-5, with unresolved D. Sequencing was performed on unstimulated CD4+ T cells sorted from spleen or lymph node cells, taken before transplant. In DNA form, the CDR3 reads TGTGCCAGCAGTTACAGAGTTCAGCCCCAGCATTTT. It codes for CASSYRVQPQHF.